Included here is one T cell receptor beta chain sequence, with context. What antigen it recognizes has not been identified. The cohort was made up of approximately 700 healthy bone marrow donors. All cohort members were sampled while nominally healthy, although unrecorded immune exposures were likely present. The donor was CMV seropositive and was included in the group of 250 to 300 seropositive cohort members. Every donor gave a peripheral blood sample, and the peripheral blood mononuclear cells from that sample were used for TCR beta sequencing. The Qiagen DNeasy Blood Extraction Kit was used to extract genomic DNA from the blood cell samples. Library method: the immunoSEQ multiplex PCR assay. For the multiplex PCR, a mixture combining 60 forward primers for TCR Vbeta segments and 13 reverse primers for TCR Jbeta segments was used. Amplification of the CDR3 region of rearranged TCR beta genes was performed with a multiplex PCR assay on genomic DNA. The amplified TCR beta libraries were sequenced on the Illumina HiSeq System as 87-base-pair reads. Turning to the authors' computational methods: A later analysis tallied about 77 million unique TCR beta chains across the approximately 670 repertoires, and approximately 12 million of those chains were shared by two or more donors. To remove PCR and sequencing errors, raw reads were error-corrected and collapsed into unique sequences using a nearest-neighbor algorithm that merged closely related sequences. Alignment of CDR3 sequences to IMGT reference sequences was used to assign V, D and J gene segments. For a sequence to be retained, a match of at least six nucleotides to both a V gene segment and a J gene segment was required. Rearrangements were classified as productive when the CDR3 lacked stop codons and remained in frame with V and J, and all other rearrangements were classified as non-productive. CDR3 was defined by IMGT convention, running from the second conserved V-encoded cysteine to the conserved J-encoded phenylalanine. In an earlier analysis of more than 550 of the donors, sequences lacking an unambiguous match to a single V gene segment were excluded. In an earlier analysis of approximately 610 of the donors, V segments were called functional above 56.7% productive rearrangements and were called segregating when the between-donor standard deviation exceeded 5%. A statistical classification framework was developed to diagnose cytomegalovirus status using the catalog of TCR beta chain sequences. In a later analysis, TCR nucleotide sequences were compared against IMGT/GENE-DB human TR gene sequences so that V and J genes could be assigned. In a later analysis, CDR3 sequences and most-parsimonious VDJ recombination scenarios were assigned using the TCRdist pipeline. In a later analysis, every TCR beta chain was defined by the combination of its CDR3 amino acid sequence and its V-gene family, and reads without a unique V-gene family were dropped. To address suspected cross-contamination and a sequencing artifact, a later analysis removed a few hundred highly shared, low-generation-probability nucleotide sequences. A later analysis calculated a clonal expansion index for each public chain from normalized within-repertoire ranks of inferred template counts. In a later analysis, generation probabilities were computed using a VDJ recombination model fitted to out-of-frame rearrangements, and the results were checked against IGoR. Hypergeometric tests were used in a later analysis to score TCR-TCR, TCR-HLA and TCR-CMV co-occurrence, with a repertoire-size bias correction applied to the TCR pairs. False discovery rates were estimated in a later analysis by permuting HLA or CMV assignments 20 times. In a later analysis, co-occurring TCRs were grouped with DBSCAN, and TCRdist sequence similarity was added when clustering was performed within HLA-allele-positive subsets. Repertoires with fewer than 30,000 or more than 120,000 public chains, plus five repertoires with anomalous nucleotide sharing, were excluded from co-occurrence clustering. This immuneACCESS table, as held by TCRdb, lists in-frame sequences with V and J called but not all clones. Of the missing ones, under half trace to an unresolved V gene in checked studies; the others have no known cause. The DNA gave D and trimming, while V, J and clone size come from that table. The table held for this sample gives 75,000 to 95,000 clones. The ten largest clones take up less than 7% of the sample.

The sample comes from a study of cytomegalovirus exposure and HLA in healthy donors (TCRdb year 2017). Study-wide context: According to an earlier analysis of a few hundred of the donors, about 180 million T cells yielded over 100 million unique TCR beta sequences and around 300 Gb of sequence data. Alongside the repertoire data, information on donor age, sex, ethnicity and CMV serostatus was compiled. The study was designed to test whether signatures of past pathogen exposure could be identified by cataloging public T cell receptors. In a later genetic analysis, genome-wide SNP genotypes for about three fifths of the roughly 670 donors were used, and that subset was treated as a discovery cohort. Because of strong linkage in the cohort, 5 or 6 DR-DQ haplotypes were treated as single units for association and clustering. In addition to the first cohort of roughly 670 subjects, a separate validation cohort of 120 different subjects was used. Class I and class II HLA loci were covered by the typing at four-digit resolution. The study profiled the T cell repertoires of hundreds of subjects by immunosequencing and related them to cytomegalovirus serostatus. An earlier analysis of roughly 600 of the donors used high-throughput TCR beta sequencing to judge whether each TCR beta V gene segment behaved as functional or pseudogenic. The later analysis used no new phenotypic data to find candidate immune exposures, relying instead on TCR beta sequences and their occurrence across donors. Every repertoire in the discovery cohort had been generated on one and the same sequencing platform. Among several hundred genotyped donors of the cohort, an average of around 250,000 unique TCR beta nucleotide sequences was sequenced per donor, of which 15% to 20% were non-productive. Of the 300 to 450 genotyped donors, 81% were placed in the genetic ancestry cluster associated with self-reported Caucasian donors. An early release covering roughly 580 HLA-typed donors comprised 300 to 350 gigabases of sequencing data and 85 million or so unique TCR sequences. To study patterns of TCR occurrence, a later analysis re-analyzed previously published TCR beta repertoires from 550 to 800 donors and added high-resolution HLA genotyping. To predict cytomegalovirus infection status, the study combined high-throughput TCR immunosequencing, statistical association of individual TCRs with disease status, and machine learning. The number of typed donors differed by locus: about 620-640 for A, B, C, DRB1 and DQB1; 522 for DQA1; some 610 for DPA1; and approximately 450 for DPB1. The research as a whole found: Because HLA typing was missing for some donors at each locus, association tests included only the typed subset. Most CMV-associated TCR beta chains appeared to be HLA-restricted in a later analysis, and the HLA associations seemed to be driven largely by CMV exposure. Across donors, most TCR sequences were observed very rarely, whereas some public TCRs were present in many individuals. Because the 87-base-pair reads could not distinguish some IMGT-functional V segments, including TRBV6-2 and TRBV6-3, those segments were excluded. Immune exposure information for the cohort was limited to CMV serostatus. In a later analysis, several top co-occurrence clusters were reported to appear linked to parvovirus B19, influenza, CMV and Epstein-Barr virus. A total of roughly 160 TCR beta chains were listed by the study as associated with cytomegalovirus. A cluster of highly shared sequence variants was judged likely to be a technical artifact of the sequencing pipeline. A few of the identified cytomegalovirus-associated TCR beta chains were confirmed in vitro to be specific for cytomegalovirus antigens. A later genetic analysis associated a missense DCLRE1C variant with V-gene and J-gene trimming of TCR beta chains, and an independent cohort replicated the association. A later analysis associated 15,000 or so TCR beta sequences with specific HLA alleles at a false discovery rate of 0.05. When HLA alleles, especially DR and DQ, strongly co-occurred, TCR associations were difficult to assign to individual alleles. This cohort had only TCR beta chains sequenced, and the lack of alpha or paired-chain data limited which features could be detected. In a later analysis, HLA-associated TCR beta chains showed more clonal expansion and lower generation probabilities than non-associated chains that were equally common. According to a later analysis, TCR association rates differed among HLA loci, with DRB1 alleles showing the most associated TCRs and HLA-C alleles showing the fewest. Correlated functional status among segregating V segments might reflect linkage disequilibrium, but an unknown experimental factor could not be ruled out. The classifier was reported to diagnose cytomegalovirus status with high specificity and sensitivity in both the original cohort and the validation cohort. A later genetic analysis reported fewer N-insertions in productive TCRs among donors in an Asian-associated ancestry cluster than the roughly 640-donor mean. According to the authors, the approach could potentially be generalized to other disease states and immunological phenotypes. A further reported finding was that TCR beta sequences accurately predicted the HLA-A and HLA-B alleles for most subjects in the first cohort. In an earlier analysis of about 550 of the donors, most TCR beta V segments were observed in productive rearrangements about 87% or about 30% of the time, broadly matching IMGT annotations. Presence/absence analyses assumed roughly uniform sequencing depth across donors, an assumption that may not hold. Some 16 rarely observed V segments, including chromosome 9 orphons, were excluded from the earlier analysis of several hundred of the donors because counts were too low.

From a lookup of the germline V gene (reference sequence), CDR1 and CDR2 are LNHNV and YYDKDF. The CDR3 covers 14 residues, taking in both the cysteine and the phenylalanine. CDR3 DNA only is kept here, 42 bases in frame from base 1. Deletion took 4 bases off V and 3 bases off J, with a span of 12 bases between the germline ends. This receptor was identified in a girl between 10 and 17 years old in good health and CMV-seropositive. Sequencing input: PBMCs. This sequence uses TRBV15 and TRBJ1-1; possibly the D gene is TRBD1, per 5 matching bases. This receptor has the CDR3 CATSIIREDTEAFF. The base sequence is TGTGCCACCAGCATAATCAGGGAGGACACTGAAGCTTTCTTT.